This T cell receptor (beta chain) was profiled in a study of human T cells and chemical hapten exposure. The time point here: patch test 3, about 24 weeks after DPC sensitization. Regarding treatment: therapeutic diphenylcyclopropenone sensitization with weekly scalp DPC. MiXCR, applied by TCRdb to the RACE reads, yields one record per CDR3 protein. The sample includes around 130,000 distinct CDR3 sequences, 11% of them seen just once. The germline gives CDR1 LGHDT, CDR2 YNNKEL (reference sequence). The junction had 2 bases not matched to a gene; V was cut back by 2 bases and J by 1 base. The CDR3 sequence is 16 residues long.

The starting material was whole blood, obtained in connection with sensitization to the hapten diphenylcyclopropenone (DPC). This TCR came from a woman in her fifties or sixties with alopecia areata. Some clones in this sample may be carry-over from other donors' samples. The chain uses TRBV3-1 and TRBJ2-3; 11 bases match TRBD2. CDR3 bases: TGTGCCAGCAGCCAATTAGCGGGGGGGGGCACAGATACGCAGTATTTT. Protein product: CASSQLAGGGTDTQYF.